This entry lists 11 T cell receptor beta chains sequenced from one sample in a study of cytomegalovirus exposure and HLA in healthy donors (dated by TCRdb to about 2017). The library was built by means of the immunoSEQ multiplex PCR assay. The source is immuneACCESS, and TCRdb retained only in-frame sequences with V and J called. Part of the clones is not carried over; for the studies checked, unresolved V genes explain less than half of this, and the remainder is unexplained. The sample table holds over 200,000 clones, of which about 90% were seen once. The top ten constitute more than 0.35% of the sample. Material: PBMCs. The receptors stem from a woman between 18 and 29 years old in good health and CMV-seronegative.

The rearrangement uses TRBV27 and TRBJ2-1, with no clear D. This CDR3 is 15 amino acids long. Germline lookup yields CDR1 MNHEY and CDR2 SMNVEV (reference sequence). Between the trimmed V and J ends, which lost 9 bases and 5 bases, there was a span of 20 bases. CDR3 residues: CASCPVPPAHNEQFF. The CDR3 DNA reads TGTGCCAGTTGCCCCGTGCCCCCTGCGCACAATGAGCAGTTCTTC.

This chain connects TRBV2 to TRBJ1-3, with D uncertain. In germline, CDR1 is SNHLY, CDR2 FYNNEI. The CDR3 has 11 residues. The germline V and J ends were trimmed by 6 bases and 14 bases, with 14 bases remaining between them. The CDR3 loop is CASREAALVYF. The CDR3 DNA follows: TGTGCCAGCAGGGAGGCAGCGCTCGTATATTTT.

The table lists this clone with a few counts. The chain recombines TRBV4-1 with TRBJ1-2, with unresolved D. The ends were cut back, 1 base at V and 7 bases at J, with 16 bases in the middle. There are 15 residues in the CDR3. Germline V CDR1 and CDR2: MGHRA, YSYEKL. The CDR3 DNA is TGCGCCAGCAGCCAAGGGGCCTTCGGACTAGGTGGCTACACCTTC. Translated: CASSQGAFGLGGYTF.

In this sample, this clone turned up once. The junction differs from germline at one of its ends, possibly a read error. This chain connects TRBV5-6 to TRBJ2-3, with 9 bases fitting TRBD2. The CDR3 spans 15 residues. Germline assignment: CDR1 SGHDT and CDR2 YYEEEE. In DNA form, the CDR3 reads TGTGCCAGCAGCTTTAGCGGGGGCTCGTCAGATACGCAATATTTT. It specifies CASSFSGGSSDTQYF.

This chain links TRBV14 with TRBJ2-5; 9 nucleotides align to TRBD2. Trimming took 4 bases from V and 2 from J; bases not matched to a gene: 8. In germline, CDR1 is SGHDN, CDR2 FVKESK. The CDR3 spans 16 residues. For the CDR3, the DNA is TGTGCCAGCAGCCTCAAGGGGACTAGCCTACAAGAGACCCAGTACTTC. Its translation: CASSLKGTSLQETQYF.

The chain uses TRBV5-1 and TRBJ2-1, with TRBD1 matching 10 bases. This CDR3 spans 15 amino acids. J lost 4 bases, V lost 0 bases, and 1 base had no gene match. Germline V gene lookup returns CDR1 SGHRS and CDR2 YFSETQ. The CDR3 reads CASSLGDRGYNEQFF. CDR3 nucleotides: TGCGCCAGCAGCTTGGGGGACAGGGGATACAATGAGCAGTTCTTC.

The chain uses TRBV7-9 and TRBJ1-6; no firm D call. CDR1 is SEHNR, CDR2 FQNEAQ, per germline (reference sequence). Between the trimmed V and J ends, which lost 1 base and 14 bases, there was a span of 12 bases. This CDR3 spans 13 amino acids. CDR3 DNA: TGTGCCAGCAGCTTAGGAGGCCACGGGGCCCTCCACTTT. This gives the protein CASSLGGHGALHF.

This chain uses TRBV5-1 with TRBJ2-3; 13 bases are shared with TRBD2. V was clipped by 0 bases and J by 0 bases; unmatched bases: 7. Germline V gives CDR1 SGHRS, CDR2 YFSETQ. This CDR3 is 19 amino acids long. The CDR3 is CASSLAGTSGVDSTDTQYF. The DNA of the CDR3 is TGCGCCAGCAGCTTGGCCGGGACTAGCGGGGTTGATAGCACAGATACGCAGTATTTT. The variable domain in full, with the rest retrieved from reference TRBV5-1 and TRBJ2-3, is KAGVTQTPRYLIKTRGQQVTLSCSPISGHRSVSWYQQTPGQGLQFLFEYFSETQRNKGNFPGRFSGRQFSNSRSEMNVSTLELGDSALYLCASSLAGTSGVDSTDTQYFGPGTRLTVL.

The V call is TRBV18, the J call TRBJ1-1; D is perhaps TRBD1 (5 bases). Trimming shortened V by 4 bases and J by 7 bases, and 22 bases separated the two germline ends. CDR1 and CDR2 from the germline V gene are KGHSH and LQKENI. The CDR3 is 16 residues long. The chain's CDR3 is CASSLSQGALNGEAFF. In DNA form, the CDR3 reads TGTGCCAGCTCACTCAGTCAAGGGGCGCTTAATGGTGAAGCTTTCTTT.

This clone was seen only once. This chain connects TRBV29-1 to TRBJ2-3; D not resolved. The CDR3 is 10 residues long. V shed 4 bases and J shed 5 bases, with 4 bases lying between them. The germline gives CDR1 SQVTM, CDR2 ANQGSEA. CDR3 loop: CSVVKDTQYF. The CDR3 region has the DNA TGCAGCGTTGTAAAAGATACGCAGTATTTT.

This clone was detected a few times. This chain links TRBV9 with TRBJ1-1; no reliable D call. Trimming took off 0 bases at V and 4 bases at J, with 10 bases between the two ends. The CDR3 sequence is 14 residues long. Looked up from germline, CDR1 is SGDLS and CDR2 is YYNGEE. Here the CDR3 reads CASSVGLRGTEAFF. The CDR3 DNA reads TGTGCCAGCAGCGTAGGGCTGCGGGGCACTGAAGCTTTCTTT.